These T cell receptor beta chains were read from a single sample in a study. MiXCR was run by TCRdb on the 5' RACE reads, yielding one entry per CDR3 protein. This table has about 41,000 distinct CDR3 sequences, 25% to 35% appearing once. Input material: memory CD4+ T cells sorted from a lymph node. These receptors were obtained from a female donor with breast cancer. Each CDR3 is given with its conserved first and last residue. D genes are given only for firm matches. The listing skips clone size in some rows; elsewhere it reads once, few, many or a size class.

D | J | size | V | CDR3 | DNA
NA | TRBJ2-1 | NA | TRBV6-2/TRBV6-3 | CASNNGGDEQLF | TGTGCCAGCAATAACGGCGGGGATGAGCAGCTCTTC
NA | TRBJ2-3 | NA | TRBV12-3/TRBV12-4 | CASRFTGRDTQYF | TGTGCCAGCAGGTTCACAGGAAGAGATACGCAGTATTTT
TRBD1 | TRBJ1-2 | NA | TRBV29-1 | CSTTTGTGYTF | TGCAGCACAACGACAGGGACTGGCTACACCTTC
NA | TRBJ2-7 | NA | TRBV11-3 | CASSLGSGLEQYF | TGTGCCAGCAGCTTAGGGTCAGGGCTCGAGCAGTACTTC
NA | TRBJ2-1 | NA | TRBV5-4 | CASSLSTSIYNEQFF | TGTGCCAGCAGCTTGTCCACCAGCATTTACAATGAGCAGTTCTTC
TRBD2 | TRBJ2-4 | NA | TRBV27 | CATGGGLKNIQYF | TGTGCCACCGGCGGGGGGTTGAAAAACATTCAGTACTTC
NA | TRBJ2-3 | few | TRBV6-5 | CASSYTSLGTDTQYF | TGTGCCAGCAGTTACACTAGCCTGGGCACAGATACGCAGTATTTT
NA | TRBJ2-6 | once | TRBV29-1 | CNVGHRASGANVLTF | TGCAACGTTGGCCACAGGGCGTCTGGGGCCAACGTCCTGACTTTC
NA | TRBJ2-5 | NA | TRBV29-1 | CSVERGQETQYF | TGCAGCGTCGAACGGGGCCAAGAGACCCAGTACTTC
NA | TRBJ2-3 | few | TRBV6-5 | CASSYSRNTDTQYF | TGTGCCAGCAGTTACTCTAGGAACACAGATACGCAGTATTTT
NA | TRBJ2-6 | NA | TRBV29-1 | CSVVPVSGANVLTF | TGCAGCGTTGTGCCTGTCTCTGGGGCCAACGTCCTGACTTTC
NA | TRBJ1-4 | few | TRBV4-1 | CASCPLGGATNEKLFF | TGCGCCAGCTGCCCCCTTGGGGGGGCAACTAATGAAAAACTGTTTTTT
NA | TRBJ2-5 | NA | TRBV20-1 | CSAGDDRSYQETQYF | TGCAGTGCTGGAGATGACAGGAGTTACCAAGAGACCCAGTACTTC
TRBD1 | TRBJ1-2 | many | TRBV27 | CASTPGTGDGYTF | TGTGCCAGCACTCCAGGGACAGGGGACGGCTACACCTTC
TRBD1 | TRBJ2-2 | NA | TRBV5-6 | CASSLGPTGFIGELFF | TGTGCCAGCAGCTTGGGCCCGACAGGGTTTATCGGGGAGCTGTTTTTT
TRBD2 | TRBJ2-1 | few | TRBV20-1 | CSAGTSGRAETYNEQFF | TGCAGTGCTGGGACTAGCGGGAGGGCCGAAACCTACAATGAGCAGTTCTTC
NA | TRBJ1-1 | few | TRBV24-1 | CATRELQAESFF | TGTGCCACCAGAGAACTCCAGGCTGAATCTTTCTTT
NA | TRBJ2-4 | few | TRBV4-1 | CASSQVGSRAKNIQYF | TGCGCCAGCAGCCAAGTAGGCTCTCGTGCCAAAAACATTCAGTACTTC
TRBD1 | TRBJ2-1 | NA | TRBV3-1 | CARSPGQGRDNEQFF | TGTGCCAGGAGCCCGGGACAGGGGAGAGACAATGAGCAGTTCTTC
NA | TRBJ1-2 | medium-sized | TRBV9 | CASSEGAKGYTF | TGTGCCAGCAGCGAAGGGGCGAAGGGCTACACCTTC
NA | TRBJ1-2 | NA | TRBV7-9 | CASSFWAADDGYTF | TGTGCCAGCAGCTTCTGGGCAGCCGACGATGGCTACACCTTC
TRBD1 | TRBJ1-1 | NA | TRBV20-1 | CSADRDREAFF | TGCAGTGCCGACAGGGATAGAGAAGCTTTCTTT
NA | TRBJ1-4 | NA | TRBV6-1 | CASSDGGNINEKLFF | TGTGCCAGCAGTGATGGGGGGAATATAAATGAAAAACTGTTTTTT
NA | TRBJ2-7 | NA | TRBV7-2 | CASSYSGPYEQYF | TGTGCCAGCAGCTATAGTGGCCCCTACGAGCAGTACTTC
TRBD1 | TRBJ2-1 | few | TRBV5-1 | CASSRNTGGSYNEQFF | TGCGCCAGCAGCCGGAACACAGGGGGCTCCTACAATGAGCAGTTCTTC
NA | TRBJ2-7 | NA | TRBV4-2 | CASSQDASAVDGQYF | TGTGCCAGCAGCCAAGATGCGAGTGCCGTTGATGGGCAGTACTTC
NA | TRBJ2-5 | NA | TRBV20-1 | CSAQTKGTQYF | TGCAGTGCCCAAACCAAAGGGACCCAGTACTTC
TRBD2 | TRBJ2-1 | NA | TRBV5-1 | CASSPGASGVAGNEQFF | TGCGCCAGCAGCCCGGGGGCTAGCGGGGTAGCTGGGAATGAGCAGTTCTTC
NA | TRBJ2-7 | few | TRBV6-2/TRBV6-3 | CASSYSTYEQYF | TGTGCCAGCAGTTACTCGACCTACGAGCAGTACTTC
NA | TRBJ1-5 | NA | TRBV15 | CATSRDDGYQPQHF | TGTGCCACCAGCAGAGATGACGGATATCAGCCCCAGCATTTT
NA | TRBJ1-2 | NA | TRBV12-3/TRBV12-4 | CASSPAPGNGYTF | TGTGCCAGCAGCCCGGCTCCGGGGAACGGCTACACCTTC
TRBD2 | TRBJ2-3 | few | TRBV20-1 | CSAGMREMGTDTQYF | TGCAGTGCCGGGATGCGGGAGATGGGCACAGATACGCAGTATTTT
TRBD1 | TRBJ2-7 | NA | TRBV28 | CASSLSGQGAYEQYF | TGTGCCAGCAGTTTATCCGGACAGGGGGCCTACGAGCAGTACTTC
NA | TRBJ1-5 | NA | TRBV6-1 | CASRGTEYSNQPQHF | TGTGCCAGCAGGGGGACGGAATATAGCAATCAGCCCCAGCATTTT
TRBD2 | TRBJ2-5 | NA | TRBV6-1 | CASSAQEMGRAQYF | TGTGCCAGCAGTGCCCAAGAAATGGGGAGGGCCCAGTACTTC
NA | TRBJ1-1 | few | TRBV7-9 | CASSFITGPMNTEAFF | TGTGCCAGCAGCTTTATTACAGGCCCGATGAACACTGAAGCTTTCTTT
TRBD1 | TRBJ2-5 | NA | TRBV20-1 | CSGLTQGFRETQYF | TGCAGTGGGTTAACACAGGGGTTTCGGGAGACCCAGTACTTC
NA | TRBJ2-3 | NA | TRBV12-3/TRBV12-4 | CASSFFIGREIGDTQYF | TGTGCCAGCAGTTTCTTTATAGGCAGGGAGATCGGAGATACGCAGTATTTT
TRBD2 | TRBJ2-5 | NA | TRBV20-1 | CSARERGHLSGTQYF | TGCAGTGCTAGGGAGCGGGGGCACCTAAGTGGGACCCAGTACTTC
NA | TRBJ1-2 | NA | TRBV7-2 | CASSYLVGRYTF | TGTGCCAGCAGCTACCTCGTGGGGCGGTACACCTTC
NA | TRBJ2-7 | NA | TRBV4-1 | CASSWGWANEQYF | TGCGCCAGCAGTTGGGGATGGGCAAACGAGCAGTACTTC
NA | TRBJ2-5 | NA | TRBV25-1 | CASSDLLLQETQYF | TGTGCCAGCAGTGACCTCCTCCTGCAAGAGACCCAGTACTTC
NA | TRBJ2-5 | NA | TRBV2 | CASRTSPGWETQYF | TGTGCCAGCAGGACAAGCCCCGGGTGGGAGACCCAGTACTTC
TRBD2 | TRBJ2-2 | NA | TRBV9 | CAGSVAAGVVGELFF | TGTGCCGGCAGCGTAGCGGCGGGAGTGGTCGGGGAGCTGTTTTTT
TRBD1 | TRBJ1-1 | NA | TRBV9 | CASSVGRTGTNTEAFF | TGTGCCAGCAGCGTAGGCCGGACAGGGACGAACACTGAAGCTTTCTTT
NA | TRBJ1-4 | NA | TRBV29-1 | CSVTPTNNEKLFF | TGCAGCGTTACACCTACCAATAATGAAAAACTGTTTTTT